The present T cell receptor beta chain was sequenced within a study of cytomegalovirus exposure and HLA in healthy donors. Regarding donors, all were healthy bone marrow donors. General study points: In a later analysis, a genetic analysis reported fewer productive-TCR N-insertions in an Asian-associated ancestry cluster than the cohort average. A later analysis linked about 17,000 TCR beta sequences to HLA alleles at 0.05 false discovery rate. Confirmation in vitro established that a few CMV-associated chains were specific for CMV antigens.

As concerns this clone: The target antigen is unknown.

Use of 60 Vbeta and 13 Jbeta primers characterized the PCR. The repertoire was sequenced with immunoSEQ multiplex PCR; TCRdb's copy has only in-frame clones and lacks some. This table has roughly 200,000 clones, over 65% appearing once. Germline loops: CDR1 GTSNPN, CDR2 SVGIG (reference sequence). Between the trimmed V and J ends, which lost 3 bases and 6 bases, there was a span of 14 bases. The CDR3 sequence is 13 residues long. The receptor comes from a woman aged 60 to 75 in good health and CMV-seropositive. This chain joins TRBV30 and TRBJ1-1, with D perhaps matching TRBD1 (6 bases). Sample: PBMCs. The CDR3 loop is CAWRKQGNPEAFF. CDR3 sequence (DNA): TGTGCCTGGAGAAAACAGGGTAACCCTGAAGCTTTCTTT.